Presented here are 23 T cell receptor beta chains from one specimen sequenced in a study of T cell responses to AZD1222 COVID-19 vaccine. Using immunoSEQ multiplex PCR, the repertoire was profiled, and TCRdb retains in-frame clones only, with some absent. The repertoire holds about 76,000 clones, with about 83% as singletons. The source was peripheral blood, collected 28 days after the second dose of the MenACWY control vaccine. The receptors here all came from an adult who received the MenACWY meningococcal vaccine as a control.

The chain joins TRBV7-2 to TRBJ1-2; perhaps TRBD1 as D (5 bases). CDR3 length equals 13 residues. V lost 1 base and J 8 bases, leaving 11 bases between the germline ends. Germline-derived CDR1 and CDR2 are SGHTA and FQGNSA. The CDR3 nucleotides read TGTGCCAGCAGCTTAGGCAGGGAGAGAGGCTACACCTTC. Translation: CASSLGRERGYTF.

V and J are TRBV25-1 and TRBJ1-3; 8 bases agree with TRBD1. The CDR3 spans 15 residues. Germline V gene lookup returns CDR1 MGHDK and CDR2 SYGVNS. V was clipped by 6 bases and J by 0 bases; unmatched bases: 4. CDR3 bases: TGTGCCAGCAGCGACAGGGGTTTCTCTGGAAACACCATATATTTT. The encoded protein is CASSDRGFSGNTIYF.

V and J are TRBV19 and TRBJ1-5, with 8 bases aligning to TRBD1. V gave up 4 bases and J gave up 7 bases; unmatched junction bases: 3. Germline CDR1 is LNHDA and CDR2 is SQIVND (reference sequence). This CDR3 has 13 residues. The CDR3 region is CASSSDRGQPQHF. The CDR3 DNA is TGTGCCAGTAGTAGCGACAGGGGCCAGCCCCAGCATTTT.

In nucleotides, the CDR3 is TGTGCCAGCAGCGTAGATTTGGCTAGCGGGAGGGCCAATCACTACAATGAGCAGTTCTTC. It specifies CASSVDLASGRANHYNEQFF. The chain couples TRBV9 to TRBJ2-1; 12 nucleotides line up with TRBD2. The ends lost 0 bases at V and 3 bases at J; junction bases unmatched: 13. Germline V gene lookup returns CDR1 SGDLS and CDR2 YYNGEE. There are 20 residues in the CDR3.

The chain couples TRBV3-1 (or the pseudogene TRBV3-2) to TRBJ2-3; unclear D gene. V was cut by 8 bases and J by 0 bases, with 9 bases left in between. This CDR3 spans 13 amino acids. Germline values: CDR1 LGHDT, CDR2 YNNKEL (reference sequence). The CDR3 sequence is CASRPDSTDTQYF. CDR3 nucleotides: TGTGCCAGCCGCCCCGATAGCACAGATACGCAGTATTTT.

The chain uses TRBV5-1 and TRBJ1-6; D not resolved. Germline CDR1 and CDR2: SGHRS and YFSETQ. V was shortened by 0 bases and J by 8 bases, with 12 bases between the two germline ends. The CDR3 runs 15 residues. The CDR3 reads CASSLDLPPDSPLHF. In DNA form, the CDR3 reads TGCGCCAGCAGCTTGGACCTTCCACCAGATTCACCCCTCCACTTT.

In its sample, this clone was seen many times. The chain carries TRBV10-1 and TRBJ2-7, with a tentative D call TRBD2 (5 bases). This CDR3 has 14 amino acids. Trimming took off 6 bases at V and 5 bases at J, with 17 bases between the two ends. CDR1 is WNHNN, CDR2 SYGVQD, per germline (reference sequence). CDR3: CASSPGGGGDEQYF. The CDR3 DNA is TGCGCCAGCAGCCCTGGAGGAGGAGGAGACGAGCAGTACTTC.

The chain carries TRBV5-6 and TRBJ2-7, with 7 positions matching TRBD2. Germline lookup yields CDR1 SGHDT and CDR2 YYEEEE. V lost 4 bases, J lost 4 bases, and 8 bases stayed unmatched. CDR3 length: 14 residues. The CDR3 bases are TGTGCCAGCAGCGCTGCTAGCGGATCTTACGAGCAGTACTTC. Amino acids: CASSAASGSYEQYF.

The table lists this clone with a count of one. This chain connects TRBV6-6 to TRBJ1-6; no reliable D call. The V and J ends lost 0 bases and 9 bases respectively, with 12 bases between them. This CDR3 is built from 15 residues. Germline assignment: CDR1 MNHNY and CDR2 SVGAGI (reference sequence). CDR3 DNA sequence: TGTGCCAGCAGTTACTCGCCGACTGTGGTTTCACCCCTCCACTTT. Translated, it gives CASSYSPTVVSPLHF.

The CDR3 DNA is TGCGCCAGCAGCTTGGAGCTGGGACAGGGGAATGGCTACACCTTC. Amino acids: CASSLELGQGNGYTF. The rearrangement joins TRBV5-1 to TRBJ1-2, with 10 bases fitting TRBD1. The CDR3 length is 15 residues. V lost 0 bases, J lost 6 bases, and 5 bases stayed unmatched. Germline CDR1 and CDR2: SGHRS and YFSETQ.

The chain is built from TRBV2 and TRBJ1-4; 7 nucleotides align to TRBD1. The CDR3 spans 14 residues. Germline CDR1 reads SNHLY; CDR2 reads FYNNEI. V lost 6 bases, J lost 7 bases, and 8 bases stayed unmatched. CDR3 sequence: CASSFRGRGEKLFF. The CDR3 coding sequence is TGTGCCAGCAGCTTTAGGGGGCGCGGTGAAAAACTGTTTTTT.

V usage is TRBV28 and J usage is TRBJ1-2; 7 positions match TRBD1. Germline CDR1 reads MDHEN; CDR2 reads SYDVKM. The CDR3 loop spans 16 amino acids. V trimming: 5 bases; J trimming: 2 bases; junction bases outside the gene matches: 11. This chain's CDR3 is CASSLPRQGGNYGYTF. The DNA of the CDR3 is TGTGCCAGCAGTCTCCCCCGACAGGGAGGGAACTATGGCTACACCTTC.

The CDR3, as DNA: TGTGCCAGTAGCCCACAGGGGGCGGATTCACCCCTCCACTTT. Translated, it gives CASSPQGADSPLHF. This chain joins TRBV19 and TRBJ1-6, with 9 bases that match TRBD1. Per germline, CDR1 LNHDA and CDR2 SQIVND (reference sequence). The CDR3 loop spans 14 amino acids. Trimming at V came to 6 bases and at J to 8 bases, leaving 5 bases not matched to a gene.

This rearrangement joins TRBV30 to TRBJ2-1; D remains ambiguous. There are 13 residues in the CDR3. V lost 4 bases to trimming and J lost 1 base, with 8 bases between them. Germline CDR1 and CDR2: GTSNPN and SVGIG (reference sequence). The CDR3 DNA sequence: TGTGCCTGGACGGACCCTTCCTACAATGAGCAGTTCTTC. This sequence encodes CAWTDPSYNEQFF.

The CDR3: CAWSHTGAQPQHF. The CDR3 DNA follows: TGTGCCTGGAGTCATACTGGGGCCCAGCCCCAGCATTTT. V gene TRBV30 combines with J gene TRBJ1-5; tentative D call: TRBD1 (5 bases). Looked up from germline, CDR1 is GTSNPN and CDR2 is SVGIG (reference sequence). This CDR3 comprises 13 residues. Trimming cost V 2 bases and J 7 bases, with 12 bases left between them.

This clone has a count of ten or more. The chain is built from TRBV28 and TRBJ1-2, with TRBD1 matching over 10 bases. The CDR3 totals 14 residues. Trimming took 6 bases from V and 8 from J; bases not matched to a gene: 9. Germline lookup yields CDR1 MDHEN and CDR2 SYDVKM. The CDR3 reads CASSPPPGQGGYTF. The CDR3 DNA is TGTGCCAGCAGCCCCCCCCCGGGACAGGGGGGCTACACCTTC.

The chain has TRBV19 and TRBJ1-1; D is unclear. V lost 6 bases and J 4 bases, leaving 9 bases between the germline ends. This CDR3 is built from 12 residues. From germline, CDR1 is LNHDA and CDR2 SQIVND (reference sequence). CDR3 protein: CASRHEGTEAFF. CDR3 coding DNA: TGTGCCAGTAGGCACGAGGGCACTGAAGCTTTCTTT.

The chain is built from TRBV7-8 and TRBJ1-5; D possibly corresponds to TRBD1 (5 bases). This CDR3 contains 17 residues. Germline loops: CDR1 SGHVS, CDR2 FQNEAQ. V dropped 3 bases and J dropped 0 bases, with 15 bases sitting between them. CDR3 nucleotides: TGTGCCAGCAGCTTGGCGGGACTGTCGAATAGCAATCAGCCCCAGCATTTT. This encodes CASSLAGLSNSNQPQHF.

The J gene is TRBJ2-7, the V gene TRBV7-8, with unresolved D. Between the trimmed V and J ends, which lost 3 bases and 6 bases, there was a span of 12 bases. Germline V lookup: CDR1 SGHVS, CDR2 FQNEAQ. CDR3 length: 13 amino acids. CDR3: CASSFSVGREQYF. In DNA, the CDR3 is TGTGCCAGCAGCTTTTCGGTAGGGCGCGAGCAGTACTTC.

The chain links TRBV5-1 to TRBJ1-4, with D perhaps matching TRBD1 (5 bases). CDR1 is SGHRS, CDR2 YFSETQ, per germline. Trimming took 2 bases from V and 8 from J, leaving 13 bases between them. The CDR3 totals 14 residues. CDR3 protein: CASSFEGTREKLFF. In DNA, the CDR3 is TGCGCCAGCAGCTTTGAGGGGACGCGAGAAAAACTGTTTTTT.

The V call is TRBV30, the J call TRBJ2-2; D unresolved. Germline V gene lookup returns CDR1 GTSNPN and CDR2 SVGIG (reference sequence). The CDR3 is 14 amino acids. V was clipped by 3 bases and J by 0 bases, with 8 bases between them. The CDR3 spells CAWRSLANTGELFF. The CDR3 DNA sequence: TGTGCCTGGAGAAGCTTGGCGAACACCGGGGAGCTGTTTTTT.

J is TRBJ1-1 and V is TRBV5-1, with 7 nucleotides matching TRBD1. Germline V lookup: CDR1 SGHRS, CDR2 YFSETQ. V was clipped by 3 bases and J by 0 bases; unmatched bases: 5. CDR3 size: 15 residues. CDR3 DNA: TGCGCCAGCAGCTCGACGGGACAGCTGAACACTGAAGCTTTCTTT. Translating it yields CASSSTGQLNTEAFF.

This clone was seen once. The genes are TRBV25-1 and TRBJ1-1, with D possibly TRBD1 on 6 matching bases. V dropped 4 bases and J dropped 1 base, with 10 bases sitting between them. Per the germline V gene, CDR1 is MGHDK and CDR2 is SYGVNS. This CDR3 contains 14 residues. The CDR3 protein is CASSGRTANTEAFF. The CDR3 bases are TGTGCCAGCAGTGGTCGGACAGCGAACACTGAAGCTTTCTTT.